This record covers a single T cell receptor beta chain. V shed 2 bases and J shed 5 bases, with 9 bases lying between them. This CDR3 is 13 amino acids long. The germline gives CDR1 MNHEY, CDR2 SVGAGI. Study processing details: ImmunoSEQ junction-only sequences lacked quality scores, so their filtering differed. Method: immunoSEQ multiplex PCR; TCRdb's copy keeps in-frame clones and lacks some. V, J and clone size are taken as reported in that table, and D and trimming were inferred from the DNA itself. The sample lists about 590,000 clones, roughly 95% occurring once. These data come from a study of shared clonotypes between healthy human individuals. The overall study: Each donor contributed plates that comprised three CD4 naive, three CD4 memory, two CD8 naive and one CD8 memory.

CD45RO negativity and positive selection for CCR7 defined naive CD8 cells, a population that excluded terminally differentiated effector memory CD45RA+ cells. The donor cohort consisted entirely of Caucasian adults residing in Nashville, Tennessee. The TCR comes from a young woman in good health. This chain uses TRBV6-5 with TRBJ2-5, with D perhaps TRBD1 (6 bases). The sequenced sample consisted of naive CD8+ T cells sorted from blood. In nucleotides, the CDR3 is TGTGCCAGCAGTTACCAGGGGTTGGAGACCCAGTACTTC. Translating gives CASSYQGLETQYF.